The entry below gives a single TCR beta chain sequence along with its context. Then a second PCR, running about 7 to 11 cycles, was carried out with a sample-barcoded 5' primer and a J-beta primer mix. TCRdb re-called the 5' RACE reads through MiXCR, storing one row per CDR3 protein. The table lists around 1,800,000 distinct CDR3 sequences, roughly two fifths of them singletons, with 23% in the top ten. This sample is part of a study of blood T cells in healthy people across ages. This CDR3 is 14 amino acids long. The V gene lost 3 bases and the J gene lost 2 bases, with 10 bases spanning the gap. The TCR sequence derives from a human donor in good health. Sample: blood. V is TRBV12-3 or TRBV12-4 and J is TRBJ2-5; the D gene is possibly TRBD2 (5 bases). The CDR3 DNA follows: TGTGCCAGCAGTTTCGCAGCGGCACAAGAGACCCAGTACTTC. Its protein product is CASSFAAAQETQYF.